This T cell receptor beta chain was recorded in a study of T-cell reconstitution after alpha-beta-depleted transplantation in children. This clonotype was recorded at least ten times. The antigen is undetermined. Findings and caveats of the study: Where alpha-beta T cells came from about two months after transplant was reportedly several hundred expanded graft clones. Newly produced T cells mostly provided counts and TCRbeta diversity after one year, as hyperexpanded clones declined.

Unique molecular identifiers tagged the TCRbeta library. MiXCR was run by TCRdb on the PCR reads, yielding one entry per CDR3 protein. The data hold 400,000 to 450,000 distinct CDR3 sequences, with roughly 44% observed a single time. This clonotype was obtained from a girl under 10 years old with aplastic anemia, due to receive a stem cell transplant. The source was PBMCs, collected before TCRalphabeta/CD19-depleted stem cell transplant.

CDR3 sequence reads: CASTRVGYGSLGELFF. CDR3 DNA sequence: TGTGCCAGCACTCGCGTTGGATATGGGAGTCTGGGGGAGCTGTTTTTT. This chain connects TRBV5-6 to TRBJ2-2; D is possibly TRBD2 (5 bases). The CDR3 totals 16 residues. The V end was cut by 6 bases, the J end by 8 bases, with 23 bases between. Germline V gene lookup returns CDR1 SGHDT and CDR2 YYEEEE.